What follows is one TCR beta chain and its context. The specificity of this receptor is unknown. No base qualities exist here, and no much larger clone lies one base off it. The immunoSEQ Assay, a bias-controlled multiplex PCR, was used to amplify TCRbeta CDR3 regions from genomic DNA. Turning to the authors' computational methods: Within the assay, amplification of reference gene primers was used to estimate how many nucleated cells each sample contained. To quantify the absolute abundance of each unique TCRbeta CDR3 rearrangement, sequence reads were collapsed and filtered. Productive Simpson clonality was computed per sample as the square root of Simpson's diversity index over productive rearrangements. The table was pulled from immuneACCESS by TCRdb, which kept in-frame rearrangements only. Such tables lose some clones; where checked, under half of the loss comes from unresolved V genes, and the rest has no known cause. The V and J calls and clone size were taken over from that table, and D and trimming were inferred from the DNA. The sample table records tens of thousands of clones; roughly 84% of these occur just once. Around 4.1% of the sample comes from the top ten.

The trim is 8 bases for V and 3 bases for J, with a gap of 13 bases between the germline ends. Taken from cysteine to phenylalanine, the CDR3 has 13 residues. The kept DNA is CDR3 alone, 39 bases in frame from the first base. As encoded in the germline V gene (reference sequence), CDR1 is LNHDA while CDR2 is SQIVND. The collaborating institutions used their own protocols to collect whole blood in K2EDTA tubes. For TCRbeta analysis, collaborators shipped samples in one of three forms: frozen whole blood, isolated PBMCs, or DNA extracted from either of those sample types. The data derive from a study of blood T cell repertoires in COVID-19 (dated by TCRdb to about 2020). About the full investigation: Samples from collaborators originated in the United States, Italy and Spain and spanned both the acute and convalescent phases of COVID-19. The repertoires were released in a freely available public database intended as a resource for research on the immune response to SARS-CoV-2. Where HLA class I and class II types were available, the types were taken from metadata supplied by the sample provider, not from assay-based typing. Deeply sampled blood TCRbeta repertoires from subjects exposed to, actively infected with, or recovered from COVID-19 were included in the dataset. Samples came from the ongoing ImmuneRACE study (first 160 participants) plus 1,254 subjects from 6 global collaborators. The sample metadata nearly always contained a de-identified subject ID, COVID-19 status, age in years and sex. The material from the prospective study consisted of cDNA or gDNA derived from T cells, B-cell-depleted T cells, or PBMCs.

The full study reports these points: Clinical and demographic metadata were provided uncurated, with the amount varying by source and participant.

Sequences were obtained from peripheral blood. This chain joins TRBV19 to TRBJ1-2; the D segment could be TRBD1, given 5 matching bases. The sequence derives from a woman in her fifties or sixties with acute or convalescent COVID-19. The CDR3 protein sequence reads: CASWTRGDYGYTF. The nucleotide sequence reads TGTGCCAGTTGGACAAGGGGCGACTATGGCTACACCTTC.